Below, 30 T cell receptor beta chains from the same sample are listed, as sequenced in a study of T-cell reconstitution after alpha-beta-depleted transplantation in children. Unique molecular identifiers were used in preparing the TCRbeta library. TCRdb re-called the PCR reads through MiXCR, storing one row per CDR3 protein. The table lists roughly 790,000 distinct CDR3 sequences, about 15% of them singletons. The starting material was PBMCs, mostly from graft donor cells, obtained 360 days after TCRalphabeta/CD19-depleted stem cell transplant. The receptors shown here come from a male patient under 18 who had a stem cell transplant for acute lymphoblastic leukemia, so the T cells may come from the graft donor.

This clonotype occurred many times. The chain recombines TRBV7-9 with TRBJ2-7, with TRBD2 matching 9 bases. The CDR3 spans 17 residues. CDR1 is SEHNR, CDR2 FQNEAQ, per germline (reference sequence). Unmatched junction bases numbered 11, after V lost 0 bases and J lost 5 bases. The CDR3 spells CASSLAPSSGTLNEQYF. In nucleotides, the CDR3 is TGTGCCAGCAGCTTAGCCCCGTCTAGCGGGACTCTTAACGAGCAGTACTTC.

This clonotype was counted a few times. The CDR3 loop is CASSHPTGQGGETQYF. CDR3 in DNA: TGTGCCAGCAGCCACCCGACGGGACAAGGCGGGGAGACCCAGTACTTC. This chain joins TRBV12-3 or TRBV12-4 and TRBJ2-5, with a possible D match to TRBD1 (6 bases). Trimming took 6 bases from V and 5 from J, leaving 22 bases between them. The CDR3 consists of 16 residues.

This sequence joins TRBV29-1 and TRBJ1-2; D perhaps matches TRBD1 (5 bases). CDR1 is SQVTM and CDR2 is ANQGSEA in the germline V gene. Trimming stripped 3 bases from V and 8 bases from J, with 19 bases between. The CDR3 has 14 residues. CDR3 nucleotides: TGCAGCGTTGATCGCCGAATTGGGGGTTGGGGCTACACCTTC. This encodes CSVDRRIGGWGYTF.

The rearrangement joins TRBV6-5 to TRBJ2-1, with 9 bases lining up with TRBD1. CDR3 length: 15 amino acids. Germline V gene data show CDR1 as MNHEY and CDR2 as SVGAGI. J was trimmed by 3 bases and V by 2 bases; bases with no gene match: 2. CDR3 in DNA: TGTGCCAGCAGTTACAGGGACAGGGTCTACAATGAGCAGTTCTTC. Translating it yields CASSYRDRVYNEQFF.

In this sample, this clonotype turned up many times. The chain links TRBV12-3 or TRBV12-4 to TRBJ1-5; the D is unclear. The CDR3 loop spans 12 amino acids. V dropped 6 bases and J dropped 0 bases, with 3 bases sitting between them. CDR3 sequence (DNA): TGTGCCAGCAGAAGTAGCAATCAGCCCCAGCATTTT. Translation: CASRSSNQPQHF.

This clonotype has just a few counts. This chain joins TRBV27 and TRBJ2-7; D gene uncertain. The germline CDR1 and CDR2 sequences are MNHEY and SMNVEV (reference sequence). The CDR3 length is 11 residues. With 8 bases removed from V and 1 base from J, the gap between germline ends came to 6 bases. This CDR3 reads CASWSSYEQYF. The CDR3 DNA is TGTGCCAGCTGGTCATCCTACGAGCAGTACTTC.

The rearrangement links TRBV10-3 to TRBJ1-3; D unresolved. Germline lookup yields CDR1 ENHRY and CDR2 SYGVKD. The V end lost 11 bases, the J end lost 0 bases, and 20 bases lay between the germline ends. The CDR3 contains 16 residues. The CDR3 sequence: CASGRSHVYSGNTIYF. CDR3 nucleotides: TGTGCCTCAGGAAGGAGCCATGTCTACTCTGGAAACACCATATATTTT.

The chain couples TRBV14 to TRBJ1-2, with D unresolved. The CDR3 sequence is 16 residues long. V lost 1 base and J lost 4, with 16 bases in between. Germline CDR1 SGHDN, CDR2 FVKESK. For the CDR3, the DNA is TGTGCCAGCAGCCAAGGTCGGACGGCCGTTTCCTATGGCTACACCTTC. Translating it yields CASSQGRTAVSYGYTF.

This clonotype turned up a few times. The V gene is TRBV4-1, the J gene TRBJ2-7; possible D gene TRBD2, 6 bases. CDR1 is MGHRA and CDR2 is YSYEKL in the germline V gene. The CDR3 sequence is 14 residues long. With 5 bases removed from V and 6 bases from J, the gap between germline ends came to 17 bases. The CDR3, as DNA: TGCGCCAGCAGCGCGGGACCATCGGGATTCGAGCAGTACTTC. Its protein product is CASSAGPSGFEQYF.

In its sample, this clonotype was seen a few times. The genes are TRBV12-3 or TRBV12-4 and TRBJ2-6; 12 bases agree with TRBD2. With 5 bases clipped from V and 0 bases from J, the junction kept 2 bases outside the gene matches. CDR3 size: 17 residues. As DNA, the CDR3 is TGTGCCAGCAGTAAGACTAGCGGGAGCTCTGGGGCCAACGTCCTGACTTTC. As protein: CASSKTSGSSGANVLTF.

This clonotype occurred many times. V usage is TRBV11-2 and J usage is TRBJ2-7, with TRBD1 matching over 7 bases. The CDR3 consists of 15 residues. Looked up from germline, CDR1 is SGHAT and CDR2 is FQNNGV. V shed 6 bases, J shed 4 bases, and the junction held 12 bases outside the gene matches. The CDR3 DNA reads TGTGCCAGCAGTCGTTCTGACAGGGCAATGTACGAGCAGTACTTC. Protein product: CASSRSDRAMYEQYF.

This clonotype was recorded many times. The J gene is TRBJ2-5, the V gene TRBV7-2; TRBD2 might be the D (6 bases). CDR1 and CDR2 (germline): SGHTA, FQGNSA. V was cut by 5 bases and J by 5 bases, with 15 bases left in between. The CDR3 has 14 amino acids. CDR3 protein: CASSRGTKGETQYF. CDR3 nucleotides: TGTGCCAGCAGCCGCGGGACCAAAGGGGAGACCCAGTACTTC.

This clonotype was found a few times. V and J are TRBV6-2 or TRBV6-3 and TRBJ2-7; no reliable D call. Per the germline V gene, CDR1 is MNHEY and CDR2 is SVGEGT. V lost 2 bases to trimming and J lost 1 base, with 9 bases between them. The CDR3 runs 14 residues. CDR3 coding DNA: TGTGCCAGCAGTTACGGTTTCAGATCCTACGAGCAGTACTTC. As protein: CASSYGFRSYEQYF.

This rearrangement joins TRBV30 to TRBJ2-7; D is unclear. Germline assignment: CDR1 GTSNPN and CDR2 SVGIG (reference sequence). The V gene lost 2 bases and the J gene lost 0 bases, with 8 bases spanning the gap. CDR3 length equals 13 residues. In nucleotides, the CDR3 is TGTGCCTGGAGTCCTCATGTCTCCTACGAGCAGTACTTC. Translation: CAWSPHVSYEQYF.

This clonotype was detected a few times. The rearrangement joins TRBV29-1 to TRBJ2-1, with D maybe TRBD2 (6 bases). V dropped 3 bases and J dropped 15 bases, with 24 bases sitting between them. The CDR3 extends over 14 amino acids. Germline values: CDR1 SQVTM, CDR2 ANQGSEA. The CDR3 reads CSVDVVKRAGWRFF. As DNA, the CDR3 is TGCAGCGTTGATGTGGTGAAGCGGGCGGGATGGAGGTTCTTC.

CDR3 coding DNA: TGTGCCACACGGGACGGTCTAGGGGAGACCCAGTACTTC. Amino acids: CATRDGLGETQYF. The chain employs TRBV24-1 and TRBJ2-5, with D perhaps given as TRBD1 or TRBD2 (5 bases each). The length of the CDR3 is 13 residues. Germline V gene lookup returns CDR1 KGHDR and CDR2 SFDVKD. Trimming stripped 10 bases from V and 5 bases from J, with 16 bases between.

This clonotype was picked up one time. The V and J genes are TRBV5-6 and TRBJ2-1; D is ambiguous. Trimming left V 1 base short and J 3 bases short, with 8 bases between. The germline CDR1 and CDR2 sequences are SGHDT and YYEEEE. The CDR3 consists of 14 residues. This CDR3 is CASSLWLNYNEQFF. The CDR3, as DNA: TGTGCCAGCAGCTTGTGGCTGAACTACAATGAGCAGTTCTTC.

The chain uses TRBV7-6 and TRBJ2-3, with a tentative D call TRBD2 (6 bases). V lost 4 bases and J lost 4, with 12 bases in between. Germline V gene sequence: CDR1 SGHVS, CDR2 FNYEAQ. The CDR3 has 14 residues. The CDR3 spells CASSSLAWADTQYF. Here the CDR3 DNA reads TGTGCCAGCAGCTCACTAGCTTGGGCAGATACGCAGTATTTT.

The rearrangement joins TRBV4-1 to TRBJ2-7, with 10 positions matching TRBD2. V shed 0 bases, J shed 2 bases, and the junction held 1 base outside the gene matches. Germline CDR1 MGHRA, CDR2 YSYEKL. The CDR3 is 15 amino acids. This CDR3 is CASSQETSGAYEQYF. For the CDR3, the DNA is TGCGCCAGCAGCCAAGAAACTAGCGGGGCCTACGAGCAGTACTTC.

This clonotype came up many times. This chain uses TRBV5-5 with TRBJ2-7, with TRBD1 as a possible D gene (5 bases). CDR1 is SGHKS, CDR2 YYEKEE, per germline (reference sequence). This CDR3 is built from 13 residues. The V end lost 4 bases, the J end lost 6 bases, and 14 bases lay between the germline ends. CDR3: CASSLRVKGEQYF. The CDR3, as DNA: TGTGCCAGCAGCCTCAGGGTTAAAGGCGAGCAGTACTTC.

This clonotype was observed a handful of times. The rearrangement uses TRBV5-4 and TRBJ1-5, with 9 bases aligning to TRBD1. CDR1 SGHNT and CDR2 YYREEE come from the germline V gene (reference sequence). V lost 2 bases and J lost 1; bases outside the gene matches: 16. CDR3 size: 20 residues. CDR3 region: CASSLCPGQGIRPSNQPQHF. CDR3 nucleotides: TGTGCCAGCAGCTTATGTCCCGGACAGGGGATTCGACCGAGCAATCAGCCCCAGCATTTT. The full variable domain, its missing parts supplied by reference TRBV5-4 and TRBJ1-5, is ETGVTQSPTHLIKTRGQQVTLRCSSQSGHNTVSWYQQALGQGPQFIFQYYREEENGRGNFPPRFSGLQFPNYSSELNVNALELDDSALYLCASSLCPGQGIRPSNQPQHFGDGTRLSIL.

This clonotype has a handful of counts. This chain joins TRBV4-1 and TRBJ2-7; 10 bases line up with TRBD1. Germline loops: CDR1 MGHRA, CDR2 YSYEKL. This CDR3 is built from 13 residues. Trimming at V came to 5 bases and at J to 7 bases, leaving 5 bases not matched to a gene. The CDR3 sequence: CASSGTGVGEQYF. The CDR3 DNA follows: TGCGCCAGCAGCGGGACAGGGGTTGGAGAGCAGTACTTC.

The chain recombines TRBV7-9 with TRBJ2-7, with 7 bases aligning to TRBD1. The germline gives CDR1 SEHNR, CDR2 FQNEAQ (reference sequence). The CDR3 runs 15 residues. Trimming at V came to 5 bases and at J to 2 bases, leaving 9 bases not matched to a gene. Here the CDR3 DNA reads TGTGCCAGCAGCCAGCTTGGACAGGACCCCTACGAGCAGTACTTC. It encodes CASSQLGQDPYEQYF.

The chain combines TRBV7-9 with TRBJ2-7; no definite D call. The CDR3 covers 15 residues. Between the trimmed V and J ends, which lost 3 bases and 0 bases, there was a span of 12 bases. Per germline, CDR1 SEHNR and CDR2 FQNEAQ (reference sequence). In nucleotides, the CDR3 is TGTGCCAGCAGCTTCGCAGGATCTAGCTCCTACGAGCAGTACTTC. Protein sequence: CASSFAGSSSYEQYF.

At least ten counts were recorded for this clonotype. The chain recombines TRBV9 with TRBJ2-7; D ambiguous. This CDR3 comprises 15 residues. Trimming removed 0 bases from V and 6 bases from J, with 16 bases in between. Germline V gene sequence: CDR1 SGDLS, CDR2 YYNGEE. Written as DNA, the CDR3 is TGTGCCAGCAGCGTAGACAAGGTTGTAGGCGGCGAGCAGTACTTC. It yields the protein CASSVDKVVGGEQYF.

The V call is TRBV4-1, the J call TRBJ2-7; 8 nucleotides match TRBD2. V lost 0 bases, J lost 2 bases, and 6 bases stayed unmatched. This CDR3 has 16 residues. Germline loops: CDR1 MGHRA, CDR2 YSYEKL. CDR3 nucleotide sequence: TGCGCCAGCAGCCAAGATTGGGTAGCGGGACCCTACGAGCAGTACTTC. Its protein product is CASSQDWVAGPYEQYF.

The chain links TRBV5-1 to TRBJ2-2; 8 bases fit TRBD1. The CDR3 sequence is 16 residues long. The V and J ends lost 4 bases and 6 bases, in that order; junction bases with no gene match: 11. Germline V gene lookup returns CDR1 SGHRS and CDR2 YFSETQ. CDR3 in amino acids: CASSPWTGLVSGELFF. The CDR3 bases are TGCGCCAGCAGCCCCTGGACAGGGCTTGTGTCCGGGGAGCTGTTTTTT.

The V call is TRBV24-1, the J call TRBJ2-2; possible D gene TRBD1, 5 bases. Trimming stripped 3 bases from V and 6 bases from J, with 19 bases between. The CDR3 loop spans 17 amino acids. Germline lookup yields CDR1 KGHDR and CDR2 SFDVKD. The CDR3 DNA follows: TGTGCCACCAGTGATCCCCTAGGGGTCAATACGGCCGGGGAGCTGTTTTTT. Translating gives CATSDPLGVNTAGELFF.

V gene TRBV20-1 combines with J gene TRBJ2-2; a possible D gene is TRBD2 (5 bases). Germline loops: CDR1 DFQATT, CDR2 SNEGSKA (reference sequence). The germline V and J ends were trimmed by 5 bases and 7 bases, with 17 bases remaining between them. This CDR3 has 14 amino acids. This CDR3 reads CSAPRVPGGGELFF. The CDR3 DNA sequence: TGCAGTGCTCCTAGGGTCCCCGGAGGCGGGGAGCTGTTTTTT.

The CDR3 reads CASRRPGLVDNEQFF. The CDR3 DNA reads TGTGCCAGCAGGCGCCCGGGACTAGTCGACAATGAGCAGTTCTTC. This chain uses TRBV7-9 with TRBJ2-1; 8 positions agree with TRBD2. The CDR3 runs to 15 residues. CDR1 is SEHNR, CDR2 FQNEAQ, per germline (reference sequence). The V gene end was trimmed by 6 bases and the J gene end by 5 bases; junction bases not matched to a gene: 9.